A selection of T cell receptor beta chains follows, all from one sample in a study of cytomegalovirus exposure and HLA in healthy donors. The data were produced by immunoSEQ multiplex PCR, yet TCRdb's version contains in-frame clones alone and is incomplete. The sample holds under 300,000 clones, around 81% seen once. Sequencing was carried out using PBMCs. These receptor sequences come from a woman aged 55-69 years in good health and CMV-seropositive. Each CDR3 is given with its conserved first and last residue. A D gene is named only where the DNA matches it firmly. A clone size is listed for some rows: how often the clone was seen (once, few, many), or a class if it is expanded.

TRBJ1-4,TRBV2,-,TRBD1,TGTGCCAGCAGTGAAACAGGGGGCTGGAGACTGTTTTTT,CASSETGGWRLFF
TRBJ2-7,TRBV27,-,TRBD2,TGTGCCAGCAGTTTAACCTTAGCGGGAGGGTCCGAGCAGTACTTC,CASSLTLAGGSEQYF
TRBJ1-1,TRBV18,few,-,TGTGCCAGCTCACCGGCCTCGCAGGGAACTGAAGCTTTCTTT,CASSPASQGTEAFF
TRBJ2-7,TRBV19,-,TRBD1,TGTGCCAGTAGTATAGGCAGGACAGGGGGCTACGAGCAGTACTTC,CASSIGRTGGYEQYF
TRBJ1-3,TRBV2,once,-,TGTGCCAGCAACCCCCAGAGGACTTCCAACTCTGGAAACACCATATATTTT,CASNPQRTSNSGNTIYF
TRBJ2-3,TRBV15,few,TRBD2,TGTGCCACCAGCAATCCGGGAGGGGTGGATACGCAGTATTTT,CATSNPGGVDTQYF
TRBJ1-2,TRBV4-1,-,-,TGCGCCAGCAGCCAAGATCTCCCAGGGAACTATGGCTACACCTTC,CASSQDLPGNYGYTF
TRBJ2-7,TRBV27,few,-,TGTGCCAGCAGTTTAAAACCAGAGGGTTACGAGCAGTACTTC,CASSLKPEGYEQYF
TRBJ2-7,TRBV5-1,-,TRBD2,TGCGCCAGCAGCTATTGGGGGCTAGCGGGAGGATCCGAGCAGTACTTC,CASSYWGLAGGSEQYF
TRBJ1-3,TRBV9,-,-,TGTGCCAGCAGCCCGCTATCTGGAAACACCATATATTTT,CASSPLSGNTIYF
TRBJ2-7,TRBV28,-,-,TGTGCCAGCAGTTTAACCCGGAGAAAACCCCTGTCCTACGAGCAGTACTTC,CASSLTRRKPLSYEQYF
TRBJ2-3,TRBV6-6,-,TRBD2,TGTGCCAGCAGTGCACCCGGGACTAGCTATACAGATACGCAGTATTTT,CASSAPGTSYTDTQYF
TRBJ1-1,TRBV28,-,-,TGTGCCAGCCTTGGGGGAGGCAGAACTGAGGCTGAAGCTTTCTTT,CASLGGGRTEAEAFF
TRBJ2-7,TRBV14,-,TRBD2,TGTGCCAGCAGCCAAGAGGGGGAGGGCCAAAACGAGCAGTACTTC,CASSQEGEGQNEQYF
TRBJ2-7,TRBV2,-,TRBD1,TGTGCCAGCAGTGTTGGACAGGCCAGGTACGAGCAGTACTTC,CASSVGQARYEQYF
TRBJ1-2,TRBV29-1,-,-,TGCAGCGTTGGTAGCGGGGACTATGGCTACACCTTC,CSVGSGDYGYTF
TRBJ2-7,TRBV4-1,-,-,TGCGCCAGCAGCCAACAACGCGTGGGCCACGAGCAGTACTTC,CASSQQRVGHEQYF
TRBJ1-2,TRBV28,-,-,TGTGCCAGCAGTTCGGGTCTTGAGCGGGGACGCTTC,CASSSGLERGRF
TRBJ2-7,TRBV2,-,-,TGTGCCAGCAGCCCGCGCCTTGGGGGCGAGCAGTACTTC,CASSPRLGGEQYF
TRBJ2-7,TRBV29-1,-,TRBD2,TGCAGCGTTGAAGATGGGGGGGCTAGCGGGTACGAGCAGTACTTC,CSVEDGGASGYEQYF
TRBJ2-1,TRBV28,few,TRBD1,TGTGCCAGCAGTACCCGGGACAGATTATACAATGAGCAGTTCTTC,CASSTRDRLYNEQFF
TRBJ1-5,TRBV19,-,-,TGTGCCAGTAGTATCATCAGGAATAGCAATCAGCCCCAGCATTTT,CASSIIRNSNQPQHF
TRBJ2-1,TRBV5-6,-,TRBD2,TGTGCCAGCAGCTTGGAGGCGGGGGATCAGTTCTTC,CASSLEAGDQFF
TRBJ2-1,TRBV6-5,-,TRBD2,TGTGCCAGCAGTCGATACGGGGGGGCTGGGCAGTTCTTC,CASSRYGGAGQFF
TRBJ2-1,TRBV4-1,-,TRBD2,TGCGCCAGCAGCCAATCTATGACTAGCGCTTCCTACAATGAGCAGTTCTTC,CASSQSMTSASYNEQFF
TRBJ2-1,TRBV6-5,-,TRBD2,TGTGCCAGCAGTTACGCGGGGGGCGATGAGCAGTTCTTC,CASSYAGGDEQFF
TRBJ2-3,TRBV6-5,-,-,TGTGCCAGCAGTTACCTCGGCACAGATACGCAGTATTTT,CASSYLGTDTQYF
TRBJ2-7,TRBV11-3,-,-,TGTGCCAGCAGCCCGACGGGGGAGAGGTCCCACGAGCAGTACTTC,CASSPTGERSHEQYF
TRBJ2-7,TRBV5-1,-,TRBD2,TGCGCCAGCAGCCCATCTAGCGGGAAGTCCTCCTACGAGCAGTACTTC,CASSPSSGKSSYEQYF
TRBJ2-7,TRBV25-1,-,-,TGTGCCAGCAGTGACCCCAGGACCAAGGACTACGAGCAGTACTTC,CASSDPRTKDYEQYF
TRBJ2-1,TRBV19,-,TRBD2,TGTGCCAGTAGTCCCCGAGGTAGCGGGAGTGTCGGCTCCTACAATGAGCAGTTCTTC,CASSPRGSGSVGSYNEQFF
TRBJ1-1,TRBV6-5,-,-,TGTGCCAGCAGTTCCCTCCCGCGGAGGGGAAACACTGAAGCTTTCTTT,CASSSLPRRGNTEAFF
TRBJ1-1,TRBV18,-,TRBD1,TGTGCCAGCTCACACTATGACAGGGCTGAAGCTTTCTTT,CASSHYDRAEAFF
TRBJ2-1,TRBV11-3,once,-,TGTGCCAGCAGCTTAGATCGTGTCGGAGGGCAGTTCTTC,CASSLDRVGGQFF
TRBJ2-7,TRBV20-1,-,-,TGCAGTGCTAGGCAGACCTACGAGCAGTACTTC,CSARQTYEQYF
TRBJ2-7,TRBV6-5,few,-,TGTGCCAGCAAAGGGGGAGTCGCTGCTTACGAGCAGTACTTC,CASKGGVAAYEQYF
TRBJ2-6,TRBV6-6,-,TRBD1,TGTGCCAGCAACAGGGGCTCTGGGGCCAACGTCCTGACTTTC,CASNRGSGANVLTF
TRBJ1-4,TRBV30,-,-,TGTGCCTGGAGTGTAGGACAGTTAAATGAAAAACTGTTTTTT,CAWSVGQLNEKLFF
TRBJ1-1,TRBV19,-,-,TGTGCCAGTAGGGATGGACAGACAATGAACACTGAAGCTTTCTTT,CASRDGQTMNTEAFF
TRBJ2-1,TRBV5-1,-,-,TGCGCCAGCAGCTCCCCAGGAGGTAATGAGCAGTTCTTC,CASSSPGGNEQFF
TRBJ2-2,TRBV27,-,-,TGTGCCAGCAGGACCGGGACTTTGAACACCGGGGAGCTGTTTTTT,CASRTGTLNTGELFF
TRBJ2-1,TRBV4-1,few,TRBD2,TGCGCCAGCACCACGCCGAAATGGCTAGCGGGAGGAAAACAGGATAAGGATGAGCAGTTCTTC,CASTTPKWLAGGKQDKDEQFF
TRBJ1-3,TRBV6-5,-,-,TGTGCCACACAAAGCACTGGAGACACCATATATTTT,CATQSTGDTIYF
TRBJ2-7,TRBV18,-,TRBD1,TGTGCCAGCTCACTAGGACAGGTCTCCTACGAGCAGTACTTC,CASSLGQVSYEQYF
TRBJ2-7,TRBV4-2,-,-,TGTGCCAGCAGCCAATTACTTGTACGTGGCTACGAGCAGTACTTC,CASSQLLVRGYEQYF
TRBJ1-5,TRBV7-2,-,-,TGTGCCAGCAGCTTGGTCAGGACCACCGAGGGACCCCAGCATTTT,CASSLVRTTEGPQHF
TRBJ1-5,TRBV27,-,-,TGTGCCAGCAGTTTAGGCCGGGGGACTCAGCCCCAGCATTTT,CASSLGRGTQPQHF
TRBJ1-6,TRBV18,-,-,TGTGCCAGCTCACCCGGGACTCCCGGCTCACCCCTCCACTTT,CASSPGTPGSPLHF
TRBJ1-2,TRBV7-9,-,TRBD1,TGTTCCAGCAGCTCCGGATTAGCAGGACAGGGTGCGTATGGCTACACCTTC,CSSSSGLAGQGAYGYTF
TRBJ1-1,TRBV7-6,-,-,TGTGCCAGCAGCCCCGGGACTTTAGAAGCTTTCTTT,CASSPGTLEAFF
TRBJ2-7,TRBV11-2,-,-,TGTGCCAGCAGCTTAGCGGGGAGCTCCTACGAGCAGTACTTC,CASSLAGSSYEQYF
TRBJ1-6,TRBV7-9,-,-,TGTGCCAGCAGCTTATATGAGTGGTCACCCCTCCACTTT,CASSLYEWSPLHF
TRBJ2-2,TRBV2,-,TRBD2,TGTGCCAGCAGTGGACTAGCGCTGAACACCGGGGAGCTGTTTTTT,CASSGLALNTGELFF
TRBJ2-5,TRBV7-3,-,-,TGTGCCAGCAGCTTAATGGGCAGGAGGTGGAATCGCACAGAGACCCAGTACTTC,CASSLMGRRWNRTETQYF
TRBJ2-2,TRBV2,-,-,TGTGCCAGCTACGGAGGTGGCAGGGGGGTCGGGGAGCTGTTTTTT,CASYGGGRGVGELFF
TRBJ2-3,TRBV7-7,-,TRBD2,TGTGCCAGCAGCCCTCGTCCCCTCGGGACTAGCGGGAGCACAGATACGCAGTATTTT,CASSPRPLGTSGSTDTQYF
TRBJ1-5,TRBV30,-,-,TGTGCCTGGAGTGGTAATAGCAATCAGCCCCAGCATTTT,CAWSGNSNQPQHF
TRBJ2-7,TRBV4-1,-,-,TGCGCCAGCAGCCAAGCCTACGAGCAGTACTTC,CASSQAYEQYF